This T cell receptor beta chain was sequenced during a study of identifying expanded T cells in peripheral blood. Study-wide points: Technical replicates showed around 1.2 changed clones; approximately two weeks roughly 16; four weeks 19. Across healthy donors, higher total template counts meant significantly greater roughly 2-week count variance.

Here immunoSEQ multiplex PCR was the method, and the copy in TCRdb shows in-frame clones only, minus some. The table records around 100,000 clones, around 89% of them present only once. Collection occurred without any documented infections or immune events in donors. For this clone: The antigen is not known.

Between the trimmed V and J ends, which lost 0 bases and 3 bases, there was a span of 10 bases. The germline gives CDR1 SGDLS, CDR2 YYNGEE. This CDR3 is 15 amino acids long. The chain uses TRBV9 and TRBJ2-1; D tentatively fits TRBD1 or TRBD2 (5 bases each). Sequencing was done on a sample of blood. This TCR was recovered from a person aged 18 to 70 in good health. CDR3 sequence: CASSVAGSGYNEQFF. CDR3 DNA sequence: TGTGCCAGCAGCGTAGCAGGGAGCGGCTACAATGAGCAGTTCTTC.